These 23 T cell receptor beta chains originate from one sample sequenced in a study of blood T cell repertoires in COVID-19. Clones were read by immunoSEQ multiplex PCR, and TCRdb kept only the in-frame ones, dropping some. Of about 130,000 clones listed, approximately 83% are singletons. Sequenced sample: PBMCs or T cells enriched from blood (not recorded which). The receptors stem from a man aged 50 or older who had recovered from COVID-19.

This chain joins TRBV6-5 and TRBJ2-7; the match to TRBD1 covers 10 bases. J lost 4 bases, V lost 6 bases, and 6 bases had no gene match. The CDR3 extends over 14 amino acids. Germline CDR1 and CDR2: MNHEY and SVGAGI. The CDR3 spells CASSPGQGFYEQYF. CDR3 DNA: TGTGCCAGCAGCCCGGGACAGGGGTTTTACGAGCAGTACTTC.

Remarks on this clone: Additional DNA sequences in this sample encode the identical CDR3. This chain links TRBV3-1 (or the pseudogene TRBV3-2) with TRBJ1-2; D gene ambiguous. This CDR3 is 11 amino acids long. Per the germline V gene, CDR1 is LGHDT and CDR2 is YNNKEL (reference sequence). V dropped 1 base and J dropped 8 bases, with 5 bases sitting between them. CDR3 sequence (DNA): TGTGCCAGCAGCCAAGCCCAAGGCTACACCTTC. Its protein is CASSQAQGYTF.

This clone was found once. The DNA for the CDR3 is TGTGCCAGCAGTCCCTCCGGGACTAGCGGGGGGTCCTACAATGAGCAGTTCTTC. Its protein is CASSPSGTSGGSYNEQFF. The chain has TRBV28 and TRBJ2-1, with TRBD2 matching over 15 bases. This CDR3 is built from 18 residues. V lost 5 bases, J lost 1 base, and 6 bases stayed unmatched. Per germline, CDR1 MDHEN and CDR2 SYDVKM. The variable domain in full, completed from reference TRBV28 and TRBJ2-1, reads DVKVTQSSRYLVKRTGEKVFLECVQDMDHENMFWYRQDPGLGLRLIYFSYDVKMKEKGDIPEGYSVSREKKERFSLILESASTNQTSMYLCASSPSGTSGGSYNEQFFGPGTRLTVL.

The V call is TRBV27, the J call TRBJ2-2; the match to TRBD2 covers 8 bases. Trimming cost V 8 bases and J 1 base; bases outside gene matches: 6. The CDR3 runs 15 residues. Germline V gene data show CDR1 as MNHEY and CDR2 as SMNVEV (reference sequence). The DNA of the CDR3 is TGTGCCAGCCGCCTGGCGGGGGGGAACACCGGGGAGCTGTTTTTT. This encodes CASRLAGGNTGELFF.

The chain uses TRBV13 and TRBJ2-4; 12 bases align to TRBD1. From germline, CDR1 is PRHDT and CDR2 FYEKMQ (reference sequence). J lost 0 bases, V lost 4 bases, and 19 bases had no gene match. This CDR3 is 22 amino acids long. CDR3 region: CASSSSGTGGGRTLLAKNIQYF. CDR3 bases: TGTGCCAGCAGCTCTTCCGGGACAGGGGGCGGGAGGACCCTTTTAGCCAAAAACATTCAGTACTTC.

This clone was seen only once. The chain has TRBV29-1 and TRBJ2-3; TRBD1 might be the D (6 bases). The germline CDR1 and CDR2 sequences are SQVTM and ANQGSEA. V was trimmed by 7 bases and J by 4 bases, leaving 18 bases between them. The CDR3 totals 14 residues. The CDR3 DNA is TGCAGCGCCCGCAGGGACACCGTAGCAGATACGCAGTATTTT. Translation: CSARRDTVADTQYF.

This clone was recorded a few times. The rearrangement joins TRBV7-6 to TRBJ2-2; 8 positions agree with TRBD2. V shed 1 base, J shed 7 bases, and the junction held 14 bases outside the gene matches. The germline CDR1 and CDR2 sequences are SGHVS and FNYEAQ. The length of the CDR3 is 18 residues. The CDR3: CASSLVRPSGGRGGELFF. CDR3 nucleotides: TGTGCCAGCAGCTTAGTCCGGCCCAGCGGGGGACGAGGCGGGGAGCTGTTTTTT.

V gene TRBV7-9 combines with J gene TRBJ2-1, with 8 bases fitting TRBD1. J gave up 3 bases and V 0 bases, and 7 bases lay outside the gene matches. The germline CDR1 and CDR2 sequences are SEHNR and FQNEAQ (reference sequence). There are 17 residues in the CDR3. CDR3: CASSLAETGVSYNEQFF. The CDR3 coding sequence is TGTGCCAGCAGCTTAGCGGAGACAGGGGTGAGCTACAATGAGCAGTTCTTC.

The V call is TRBV6-5, the J call TRBJ1-2, with 7 bases fitting TRBD1. V was clipped by 5 bases and J by 1 base; unmatched bases: 7. This CDR3 has 15 residues. CDR1 is MNHEY and CDR2 is SVGAGI in the germline V gene. The CDR3 loop reads CASSLSSGGNYGYTF. The CDR3, as DNA: TGTGCCAGCAGTCTTTCTTCAGGGGGTAACTATGGCTACACCTTC.

This chain links TRBV15 with TRBJ1-2; 9 bases are shared with TRBD1. V lost 3 bases and J lost 6; bases outside the gene matches: 8. This CDR3 region has 15 residues. Germline CDR1 LNHNV, CDR2 YYDKDF (reference sequence). In DNA form, the CDR3 reads TGTGCCACCAGCAGGGGACAGGGTTCCAGTGATGGCTACACCTTC. Amino acid sequence: CATSRGQGSSDGYTF.

This sequence joins TRBV5-8 and TRBJ1-1, with 7 bases that match TRBD1. The length of the CDR3 is 14 residues. V lost 5 bases to trimming and J lost 1 base; unmatched junction nucleotides: 5. Germline V lookup: CDR1 SGHTS, CDR2 YDEGEE. The chain's CDR3 is CASRPGQPNTEAFF. The CDR3 bases are TGTGCCAGCAGACCGGGACAGCCGAACACTGAAGCTTTCTTT.

This chain links TRBV7-9 with TRBJ1-1; D not resolved. There are 12 residues in the CDR3. Germline CDR1 SEHNR, CDR2 FQNEAQ (reference sequence). Between the trimmed V and J ends, which lost 5 bases and 1 base, there was a span of 5 bases. The CDR3 DNA reads TGTGCCAGCAGCCTAACGAACACTGAAGCTTTCTTT. Translation: CASSLTNTEAFF. The whole variable domain, filled in from reference TRBV7-9 and TRBJ1-1, reads DTGVSQNPRHKITKRGQNVTFRCDPISEHNRLYWYRQTLGQGPEFLTYFQNEAQLEKSRLLSDRFSAERPKGSFSTLEIQRTEQGDSAMYLCASSLTNTEAFFGQGTRLTVV.

The chain joins TRBV18 to TRBJ1-2; TRBD1 is a possible D gene (5 bases). Germline V gene lookup returns CDR1 KGHSH and CDR2 LQKENI. V was cut by 6 bases and J by 3 bases, with 14 bases left in between. This CDR3 has 14 amino acids. CDR3 residues: CASSRGTADYGYTF. In DNA, the CDR3 is TGTGCCAGCTCCCGCGGGACGGCCGACTATGGCTACACCTTC. Full variable domain (missing parts from reference TRBV18 and TRBJ1-2): NAGVMQNPRHLVRRRGQEARLRCSPMKGHSHVYWYRQLPEEGLKFMVYLQKENIIDESGMPKERFSAEFPKEGPSILRIQQVVRGDSAAYFCASSRGTADYGYTFGSGTRLTVV.

CDR3 sequence reads: CASSRHQEQYF. The CDR3 DNA reads as TGTGCCAGCAGTCGACACCAAGAGCAGTACTTC. The chain carries TRBV6-5 and TRBJ2-7; D not resolved. This CDR3 comprises 11 residues. Germline CDR1 is MNHEY and CDR2 is SVGAGI. Trimming took off 5 bases at V and 7 bases at J, with 9 bases between the two ends.

This clone was detected only once. The gene calls are TRBV5-1 and TRBJ2-7; TRBD1 aligns across 8 bases. The length of the CDR3 is 14 residues. From germline, CDR1 is SGHRS and CDR2 YFSETQ. J gave up 7 bases and V 5 bases, and 11 bases lay outside the gene matches. CDR3 coding DNA: TGCGCCAGCAGTTCCTCACAGGGGGTCAGAGAGCAGTACTTC. As protein: CASSSSQGVREQYF.

This clone was counted once. This chain connects TRBV7-2 to TRBJ1-3; TRBD1 aligns across 8 bases. This CDR3 has 15 residues. In germline, CDR1 is SGHTA, CDR2 FQGNSA. V gave up 5 bases and J gave up 2 bases; unmatched junction bases: 5. The CDR3, as DNA: TGTGCCAGCAGCCGTATACAGGGGGCTGGAAACACCATATATTTT. This gives the protein CASSRIQGAGNTIYF. The variable domain in full, with the rest retrieved from reference TRBV7-2 and TRBJ1-3, is GAGVSQSPSNKVTEKGKDVELRCDPISGHTALYWYRQSLGQGLEFLIYFQGNSAPDKSGLPSDRFSAERTGGSVSTLTIQRTQQEDSAVYLCASSRIQGAGNTIYFGEGSWLTVV.

This sequence joins TRBV2 and TRBJ1-5; weak D call: TRBD1 (6 bases). The CDR3 runs to 16 residues. Germline values: CDR1 SNHLY, CDR2 FYNNEI. The V end lost 7 bases, the J end lost 2 bases, and 18 bases lay between the germline ends. The CDR3 nucleotides read TGTGCCAGCAACGAACAGGGAAGGGCAGGCAATCAGCCCCAGCATTTT. It translates to CASNEQGRAGNQPQHF.

The CDR3 spells CASSSYSNQPQHF. CDR3 coding DNA: TGTGCCAGCAGTAGCTATAGCAATCAGCCCCAGCATTTT. The rearrangement uses TRBV2 and TRBJ1-5; no firm D call. CDR1 SNHLY and CDR2 FYNNEI come from the germline V gene. V was cut by 5 bases and J by 0 bases, with 5 bases left in between. This CDR3 comprises 13 residues.

Written as DNA, the CDR3 is TGTGCCAGCAGCCAAGATGGCGACAGGGCTAATTCACCCCTCCACTTT. This encodes CASSQDGDRANSPLHF. The gene calls are TRBV3-1 (or the pseudogene TRBV3-2) and TRBJ1-6; the match to TRBD1 covers 7 bases. The junction had 5 bases not matched to a gene; V was cut back by 0 bases and J by 6 bases. The CDR3 spans 16 residues. Per germline, CDR1 LGHDT and CDR2 YNNKEL (reference sequence).

This clone occurred a few times. Within the sample, other DNA sequences also encode this same CDR3. This chain connects TRBV12-3 or TRBV12-4 to TRBJ2-5; D not certain. CDR3 length: 12 amino acids. V gave up 8 bases and J gave up 5 bases, with 12 bases separating them. The CDR3 coding sequence is TGTGCCAGCTCTCTGGGCCGGGAGACCCAGTACTTC. This encodes CASSLGRETQYF.

J is TRBJ2-7 and V is TRBV5-1, with D maybe TRBD1 (6 bases). Deletions cut 4 bases from V and 3 bases from J, with 14 bases between. Germline V gives CDR1 SGHRS, CDR2 YFSETQ. This CDR3 contains 14 residues. The CDR3 loop is CASSLGQTSYEQYF. The CDR3 DNA reads as TGCGCCAGCAGCCTGGGACAAACTAGCTACGAGCAGTACTTC.

The chain carries TRBV2 and TRBJ2-3; D gene unclear. The germline V and J ends were trimmed by 2 bases and 2 bases, with 8 bases remaining between them. Per germline, CDR1 SNHLY and CDR2 FYNNEI. The CDR3 runs 14 residues. CDR3 residues: CASSERQNTDTQYF. The CDR3 DNA is TGTGCCAGCAGTGAACGTCAGAACACAGATACGCAGTATTTT. Looking up the rest from reference TRBV2 and TRBJ2-3 gives the full variable domain: EPEVTQTPSHQVTQMGQEVILRCVPISNHLYFYWYRQILGQKVEFLVSFYNNEISEKSEIFDDQFSVERPDGSNFTLKIRSTKLEDSAMYFCASSERQNTDTQYFGPGTRLTVL.

This clone was seen only once. The rearrangement joins TRBV20-1 to TRBJ1-1, with 8 nucleotides matching TRBD1. The CDR3 runs to 11 residues. Germline V CDR1 and CDR2: DFQATT, SNEGSKA (reference sequence). Trimming cost V 8 bases and J 6 bases; bases outside gene matches: 5. The CDR3 spells CSPGTGSEAFF. The CDR3 DNA reads as TGCAGTCCCGGGACAGGCTCTGAAGCTTTCTTT.